This paragraph reports one T cell receptor (beta chain). The sample's treatment: preoperative locoregional IRX-2 cytokine immunotherapy. Patients received preoperative, locoregional IRX-2 cytokine immunotherapy in a phase Ib study. Clones were sequenced by immunoSEQ multiplex PCR, and TCRdb holds only the in-frame ones, with some missing. The table has some 99,000 clones, roughly 88% seen once. The data derive from a study of preoperative IRX-2 immunotherapy in early breast cancer. The V gene's germline CDR1 is SGHRS and CDR2 YFSETQ. The ends were cut back, 3 bases at V and 1 base at J, with 10 bases in the middle. The CDR3 is 15 residues long.

This material consisted of tumor tissue, taken after IRX-2 immunotherapy. The genes are TRBV5-1 and TRBJ2-2; D possibly corresponds to TRBD2 (5 bases). This TCR came from a human donor with breast cancer. CDR3: CASSSRGLNTGELFF. The DNA of the CDR3 is TGCGCCAGCAGCTCTCGAGGGTTGAACACCGGGGAGCTGTTTTTT.